The rows below give T cell receptor beta chains drawn from one sample of a study of T cell changes during pregnancy in multiple sclerosis. Generated by immunoSEQ multiplex PCR, the TCRdb table keeps only in-frame clones and is missing some. The profile shows 76,000 or so clones, 93% of them singletons. Sequences were derived from peripheral blood, sampled in the second trimester of pregnancy. These TCRs come from a female donor in good health, enrolled as a control in a pregnancy study. CDR3s include the opening cysteine and the closing phenylalanine or tryptophan. A D gene is named only where the DNA matches it firmly. The size of a clone is reported for some rows only, either as once, few or many, or as a class for expanded clones.

V gene	J gene	clone size	D gene	CDR3 protein	CDR3 DNA
TRBV7-6	TRBJ2-7	-	TRBD2	CASSFAMASGGHEQYF	TGTGCCAGCAGCTTCGCGATGGCTAGCGGGGGACACGAGCAGTACTTC
TRBV19	TRBJ1-3	-	TRBD1	CASRTTGGQGLVTIYF	TGTGCCAGTAGGACCACAGGGGGACAGGGTCTAGTAACCATATATTTT
TRBV4-1	TRBJ2-7	-	TRBD1	CASSTPGQGIKQYF	TGCGCCAGCAGCACACCGGGACAGGGGATAAAGCAGTACTTC
TRBV7-3	TRBJ2-2	-	TRBD1	CASSLIGTGGSGELFF	TGTGCCAGCAGCTTAATAGGGACAGGGGGGTCCGGGGAGCTGTTTTTT
TRBV18	TRBJ1-1	-	-	CASMASGNTEAFF	TGTGCCAGCATGGCTTCGGGGAACACTGAAGCTTTCTTT
TRBV18	TRBJ1-2	-	-	CASSLNVPDYGYTF	TGTGCCAGCTCACTCAACGTGCCGGACTATGGCTACACCTTC
TRBV5-6	TRBJ2-5	-	-	CASSLGPEQETQYF	TGTGCCAGCAGCTTGGGGCCAGAACAAGAGACCCAGTACTTC
TRBV10-2	TRBJ2-5	-	TRBD2	CASTVTGGGAETQYF	TGCGCCAGCACCGTCACCGGGGGGGGCGCTGAGACCCAGTACTTC
TRBV27	TRBJ1-2	-	-	CASSPGLGYTF	TGTGCCAGCAGTCCTGGACTCGGCTACACCTTC
TRBV6-5	TRBJ2-5	once	TRBD1	CASSYDREETQYF	TGTGCCAGCAGTTACGACAGGGAGGAGACCCAGTACTTC
TRBV9	TRBJ2-5	-	-	CASSVGGRSETQYF	TGTGCCAGCAGCGTAGGAGGCAGATCGGAGACCCAGTACTTC
TRBV2	TRBJ2-7	-	-	CASSMTAGQPYEQYF	TGTGCCAGCAGTATGACCGCAGGACAGCCCTACGAGCAGTACTTC
TRBV7-2	TRBJ1-1	-	-	CASSLWGRGNTEAFF	TGTGCCAGCAGCTTATGGGGCAGGGGGAACACTGAAGCTTTCTTT
TRBV19	TRBJ1-6	once	TRBD1	CASRLVKRTGESPLHF	TGTGCCAGTAGATTAGTAAAAAGGACAGGGGAATCACCCCTCCACTTT
TRBV11-3	TRBJ2-4	-	-	CASSFISAGKNIQYF	TGTGCCAGCAGCTTCATCTCGGCGGGCAAAAACATTCAGTACTTC
TRBV27	TRBJ1-1	-	-	CASSFRGGTEAFF	TGTGCCAGCAGTTTTAGGGGCGGCACTGAAGCTTTCTTT
TRBV19	TRBJ2-5	-	-	CASSASQWETQYF	TGTGCCAGTAGTGCTTCACAGTGGGAGACCCAGTACTTC
TRBV16	TRBJ1-3	-	-	CASSPADRTSSGNTIYF	TGTGCCAGCAGCCCTGCCGACAGGACTAGCTCTGGAAACACCATATATTTT
TRBV11-3	TRBJ2-5	-	-	CASSPGEGTQYF	TGTGCCAGCAGTCCAGGGGAAGGGACCCAGTACTTC
TRBV11-3	TRBJ2-3	-	TRBD2	CASSLDPWRGNTDTQYF	TGTGCCAGCAGCTTAGATCCCTGGCGGGGGAACACAGATACGCAGTATTTT
TRBV7-3	TRBJ2-1	-	TRBD1	CASSSGTGGNNEQFF	TGTGCCAGCAGCTCCGGGACAGGGGGCAACAATGAGCAGTTCTTC
TRBV7-8	TRBJ1-1	-	-	CASSLDLVTEAFF	TGTGCCAGCAGCTTAGACTTGGTCACTGAAGCTTTCTTT
TRBV7-2	TRBJ2-4	-	-	CASSSGPGRGAKNIQYF	TGTGCCAGCAGCTCCGGACCTGGACGGGGGGCCAAAAACATTCAGTACTTC
TRBV7-2	TRBJ1-2	-	TRBD1	CASQSTGQGTRGYTF	TGTGCCAGCCAAAGCACAGGACAGGGGACGCGAGGCTACACCTTC
TRBV12-5	TRBJ1-5	-	TRBD1	CASGSRDRGPGQPQHF	TGTGCTAGTGGTTCCCGGGACAGGGGGCCGGGTCAGCCCCAGCATTTT
TRBV19	TRBJ2-7	few	TRBD1	CASRGPGQGAYEQYF	TGTGCCAGTAGGGGCCCTGGACAGGGCGCGTACGAGCAGTACTTC
TRBV15	TRBJ2-5	-	-	CATSRDTGETQYF	TGTGCCACCAGCAGAGATACAGGGGAGACCCAGTACTTC
TRBV5-4	TRBJ1-2	-	-	CASSSLDSLYYGYTF	TGTGCCAGCAGCTCACTGGACAGCCTTTACTATGGCTACACCTTC
TRBV7-9	TRBJ2-1	-	TRBD2	CASSLGAGGGSSYNEQFF	TGTGCCAGCAGCTTAGGGGCTGGCGGGGGGAGCTCCTACAATGAGCAGTTCTTC
TRBV5-1	TRBJ1-2	-	TRBD1	CASSLPGGGQGANYGYTF	TGCGCCAGCAGCTTGCCCGGTGGTGGACAGGGGGCAAACTATGGCTACACCTTC
TRBV30	TRBJ2-7	-	-	CAWSVGTLYEQYF	TGTGCCTGGAGTGTCGGGACTCTATACGAGCAGTACTTC
TRBV19	TRBJ1-2	-	-	CASSSPGLSHGYTF	TGTGCCAGTAGTTCTCCGGGGTTATCCCATGGCTACACCTTC